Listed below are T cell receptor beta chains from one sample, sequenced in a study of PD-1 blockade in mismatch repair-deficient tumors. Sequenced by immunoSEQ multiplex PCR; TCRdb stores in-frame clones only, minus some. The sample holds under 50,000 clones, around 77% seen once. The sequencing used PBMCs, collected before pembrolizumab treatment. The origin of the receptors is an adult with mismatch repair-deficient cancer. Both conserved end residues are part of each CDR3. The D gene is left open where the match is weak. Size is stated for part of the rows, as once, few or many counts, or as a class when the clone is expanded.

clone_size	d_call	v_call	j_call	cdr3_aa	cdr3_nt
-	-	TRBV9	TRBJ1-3	CASSPDSYSGNTIYF	TGTGCCAGCAGCCCGGACAGCTACTCTGGAAACACCATATATTTT
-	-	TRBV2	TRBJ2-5	CASSEGASGAQYF	TGTGCCAGCAGTGAAGGGGCTTCCGGGGCCCAGTACTTC
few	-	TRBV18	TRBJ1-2	CASSPRELVGLDGYTF	TGTGCCAGCTCACCTCGAGAATTGGTCGGGCTGGACGGCTACACCTTC
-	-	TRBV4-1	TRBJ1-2	CASSPEGDLSYGYTF	TGCGCCAGCAGCCCCGAGGGGGATTTGAGCTATGGCTACACCTTC
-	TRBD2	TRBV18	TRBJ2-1	CASSVGLADGGHEQFF	TGTGCCAGCTCAGTGGGACTAGCGGACGGAGGTCATGAGCAGTTCTTC
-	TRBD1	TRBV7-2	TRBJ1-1	CASSTADRVGSEAFF	TGTGCCAGCAGCACTGCGGACAGGGTCGGTTCTGAAGCTTTCTTT
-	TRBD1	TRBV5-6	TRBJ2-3	CASSRDRGTQYF	TGTGCCAGCAGCAGGGACAGGGGAACGCAGTATTTT
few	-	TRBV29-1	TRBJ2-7	CSASWGSEQYF	TGCAGCGCCTCGTGGGGCTCCGAGCAGTACTTC
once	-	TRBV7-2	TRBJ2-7	CASSLVGYDEQYF	TGTGCCAGCAGCTTAGTAGGGTACGACGAGCAGTACTTC
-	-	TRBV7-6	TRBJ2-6	CASSASGSSGANVLTF	TGTGCCAGCAGCGCCTCAGGTTCCTCTGGGGCCAACGTCCTGACTTTC
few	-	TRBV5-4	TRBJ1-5	CASSSQGSNQPQHF	TGTGCCAGCAGTTCTCAGGGGAGCAATCAGCCCCAGCATTTT
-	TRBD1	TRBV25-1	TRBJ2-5	CASSSVGTEPQETQYF	TGTGCCAGCAGCTCGGTGGGGACAGAGCCCCAAGAGACCCAGTACTTC
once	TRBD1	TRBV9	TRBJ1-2	CASSVTGRGDYGYTF	TGTGCCAGCAGCGTGACAGGGAGGGGGGACTATGGCTACACCTTC
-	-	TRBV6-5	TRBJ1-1	CASSPSLGGNLEAFF	TGTGCCAGCAGCCCATCGCTGGGGGGTAACCTCGAAGCTTTCTTT
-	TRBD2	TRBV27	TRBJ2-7	CAIAGSAGGEQYF	TGTGCCATCGCCGGGTCGGCGGGGGGAGAGCAGTACTTC
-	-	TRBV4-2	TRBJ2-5	CASSQDIDFETQYF	TGTGCCAGCAGCCAAGATATCGATTTCGAGACCCAGTACTTC
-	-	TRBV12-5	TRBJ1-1	CASCQGRLNTEAFF	TGTGCTAGCTGCCAGGGCCGCTTAAACACTGAAGCTTTCTTT
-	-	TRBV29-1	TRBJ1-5	CSVALPGGGRNQPQHF	TGCAGCGTCGCTCTCCCGGGTGGGGGTCGAAATCAGCCCCAGCATTTT
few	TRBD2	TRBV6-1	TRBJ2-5	CASSEALGGLAGLRETQYF	TGTGCCAGCAGTGAAGCCCTAGGAGGACTAGCGGGACTTCGTGAGACCCAGTACTTC
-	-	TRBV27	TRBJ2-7	CASSSRPGVPYEQYF	TGTGCCAGCAGTTCCCGTCCGGGGGTCCCCTACGAGCAGTACTTC
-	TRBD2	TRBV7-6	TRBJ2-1	CASSLLLGTSGFNEQFF	TGTGCCAGCAGCTTACTCCTGGGGACTAGCGGGTTCAATGAGCAGTTCTTC
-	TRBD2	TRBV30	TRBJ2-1	CAWSGAGEWGEQFF	TGTGCCTGGAGTGGAGCGGGAGAGTGGGGTGAGCAGTTCTTC
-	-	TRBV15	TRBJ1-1	CATSRDGGQTTEAFF	TGTGCCACCAGCAGAGATGGGGGGCAGACCACTGAAGCTTTCTTT
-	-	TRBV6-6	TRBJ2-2	CASSYSSGTGELFF	TGTGCCAGCAGTTATAGTAGCGGCACCGGGGAGCTGTTTTTT
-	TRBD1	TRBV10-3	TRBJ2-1	CAISFGTGGIHEQFF	TGTGCCATCAGTTTTGGGACAGGGGGCATCCATGAGCAGTTCTTC
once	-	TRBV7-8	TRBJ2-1	CASSPAGIQQFF	TGTGCCAGCAGCCCGGCCGGGATTCAGCAGTTCTTC
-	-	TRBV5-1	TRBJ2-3	CASSLAGTSDTQYF	TGCGCCAGCAGCTTGGCGGGCACATCAGATACGCAGTATTTT
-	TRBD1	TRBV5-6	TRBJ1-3	CASSIQGARNTIYF	TGTGCCAGCAGCATACAGGGGGCAAGAAACACCATATATTTT
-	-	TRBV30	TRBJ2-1	CAWSVRPSLNEQFF	TGTGCCTGGAGTGTACGGCCTAGCCTCAATGAGCAGTTCTTC
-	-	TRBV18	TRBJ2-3	CASSRSSTDTQYF	TGTGCCAGCTCACGAAGTAGCACAGATACGCAGTATTTT
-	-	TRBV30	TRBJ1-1	CAWSDRAEAFF	TGTGCCTGGAGTGACAGAGCTGAAGCTTTCTTT
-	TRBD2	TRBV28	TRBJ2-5	CASSLSGLAGDLETQYF	TGTGCCAGCAGTTTATCTGGGCTAGCGGGAGATCTAGAGACCCAGTACTTC
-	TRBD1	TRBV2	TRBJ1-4	CASRQGALTEKLFF	TGTGCCAGCAGACAGGGGGCGCTTACTGAAAAACTGTTTTTT
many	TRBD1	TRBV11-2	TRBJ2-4	CASSLQQGLAKNIQYF	TGTGCCAGCAGCTTACAACAGGGGTTGGCCAAAAACATTCAGTACTTC
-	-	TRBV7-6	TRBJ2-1	CASSSYSFETYNEQFF	TGTGCCAGCAGCTCCTATTCTTTCGAGACCTACAATGAGCAGTTCTTC
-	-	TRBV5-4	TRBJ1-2	CASSLDQQGRYGYTF	TGTGCCAGCAGCTTGGATCAACAGGGCCGCTATGGCTACACCTTC
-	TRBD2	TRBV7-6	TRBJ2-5	CASSTFSGSFQETQYF	TGTGCCAGCAGTACCTTTAGCGGGAGTTTCCAAGAGACCCAGTACTTC
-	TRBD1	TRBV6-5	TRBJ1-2	CASSYSETGPLGYTF	TGTGCCAGCAGTTACTCGGAGACAGGGCCTCTGGGCTACACCTTC
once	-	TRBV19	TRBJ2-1	CASSQGPYPYNEQFF	TGTGCCAGTAGTCAGGGACCCTACCCCTACAATGAGCAGTTCTTC
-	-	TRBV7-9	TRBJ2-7	CASSSWYGGGVSYEQYF	TGTGCCAGCAGCTCTTGGTATGGCGGAGGGGTTTCCTACGAGCAGTACTTC
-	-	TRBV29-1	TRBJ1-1	CSPQDPSEAFF	TGCAGCCCTCAGGATCCTTCTGAAGCTTTCTTT